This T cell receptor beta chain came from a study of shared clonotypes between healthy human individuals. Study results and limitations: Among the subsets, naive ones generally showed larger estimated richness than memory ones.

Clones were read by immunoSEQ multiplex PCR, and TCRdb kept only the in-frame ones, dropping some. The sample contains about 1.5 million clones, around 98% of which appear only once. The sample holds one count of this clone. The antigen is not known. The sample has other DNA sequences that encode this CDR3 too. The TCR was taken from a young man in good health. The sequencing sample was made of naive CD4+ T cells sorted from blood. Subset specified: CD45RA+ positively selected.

CDR3 DNA sequence: TGTGCCAGCAGCGTATTAGCGGGAGGGACAGATACGCAGTATTTT. This gives the protein CASSVLAGGTDTQYF. The chain recombines TRBV9 with TRBJ2-3, with TRBD2 matching 11 bases. Germline CDR1 and CDR2: SGDLS and YYNGEE. The CDR3 length is 15 residues. Trimming took 1 base from V and 3 from J; bases not matched to a gene: 1.